Listed below are T cell receptor beta chains from one sample, sequenced in a study of T cell repertoires in ileal Crohn's disease. Repertoires were generated with immunoSEQ multiplex PCR, while TCRdb's copy carries only in-frame clones and drops some. The data contain over 15,000 clones, around 70% of them seen just once; the ten biggest clones take up around 4.2%. Sequencing was done on a sample of ileal tissue. The receptors derive from an adult with Crohn's disease. Both conserved end residues are part of each CDR3. The order of the fields is D gene, J gene, V gene, clone size, CDR3 protein, CDR3 DNA. The D gene is left open where the match is weak. Expanded clones get a size class; other rows say once, few or many, or leave the size out.

D gene: -
J gene: TRBJ2-5
V gene: TRBV4-1
clone size: -
CDR3 protein: CASSQDYQRKETQYF
CDR3 DNA: TGCGCCAGCAGCCAAGATTACCAGCGGAAAGAGACCCAGTACTTC

D gene: TRBD1
J gene: TRBJ1-2
V gene: TRBV6-1
clone size: -
CDR3 protein: CASHRGTIGYTF
CDR3 DNA: TGTGCCAGCCACAGGGGGACAATCGGCTACACCTTC

D gene: -
J gene: TRBJ2-5
V gene: TRBV25-1
clone size: few
CDR3 protein: CASSEYNRDQTQYF
CDR3 DNA: TGTGCCAGCAGTGAATATAACAGGGACCAGACCCAGTACTTC

D gene: -
J gene: TRBJ1-1
V gene: TRBV10-3
clone size: -
CDR3 protein: CATDKTGNTEAFF
CDR3 DNA: TGTGCCACAGATAAAACAGGGAACACTGAAGCTTTCTTT

D gene: TRBD1
J gene: TRBJ1-3
V gene: TRBV19
clone size: -
CDR3 protein: CAGTGGPSGNTIYF
CDR3 DNA: TGTGCCGGTACAGGGGGACCCTCTGGAAACACCATATATTTT

D gene: -
J gene: TRBJ1-6
V gene: TRBV30
clone size: -
CDR3 protein: CAWSSYRDNSPLHF
CDR3 DNA: TGTGCCTGGAGTTCATACAGGGATAATTCACCCCTCCACTTT

D gene: TRBD2
J gene: TRBJ2-2
V gene: TRBV6-1
clone size: few
CDR3 protein: CASRGLGSTGELFF
CDR3 DNA: TGTGCCAGCAGGGGACTAGGAAGCACCGGGGAGCTGTTTTTT

D gene: -
J gene: TRBJ1-6
V gene: TRBV6-5
clone size: -
CDR3 protein: CASRPYTGSQLPLHF
CDR3 DNA: TGTGCCAGCAGACCTTATACAGGGTCCCAACTACCCCTCCACTTT

D gene: -
J gene: TRBJ1-5
V gene: TRBV19
clone size: -
CDR3 protein: CASSIGAAALWPQHF
CDR3 DNA: TGTGCCAGTAGTATTGGGGCAGCCGCCCTGTGGCCCCAGCATTTT

D gene: -
J gene: TRBJ2-1
V gene: TRBV7-8
clone size: -
CDR3 protein: CASSEGHLYNEQFF
CDR3 DNA: TGTGCCAGCAGTGAGGGACACCTTTACAATGAGCAGTTCTTC

D gene: -
J gene: TRBJ1-2
V gene: TRBV5-4
clone size: -
CDR3 protein: CASSLGGTGPGGYTF
CDR3 DNA: TGTGCCAGCAGCTTGGGGGGGACTGGCCCCGGGGGCTACACCTTC

D gene: TRBD1
J gene: TRBJ2-3
V gene: TRBV18
clone size: -
CDR3 protein: CASSPLTGVGSTDTQYF
CDR3 DNA: TGTGCCAGCTCACCATTAACAGGGGTCGGGAGCACAGATACGCAGTATTTT

D gene: -
J gene: TRBJ1-3
V gene: TRBV7-8
clone size: once
CDR3 protein: CASSLVRGGGSGNTIYF
CDR3 DNA: TGTGCCAGCAGCTTAGTACGGGGAGGGGGCTCTGGAAACACCATATATTTT

D gene: -
J gene: TRBJ2-1
V gene: TRBV4-1
clone size: few
CDR3 protein: CASSQDYLAPSYNEQFF
CDR3 DNA: TGCGCCAGCAGCCAAGATTACCTAGCGCCCTCCTACAATGAGCAGTTCTTC

D gene: -
J gene: TRBJ1-2
V gene: TRBV6-5
clone size: -
CDR3 protein: CASSYFVRGRRYGYTF
CDR3 DNA: TGTGCCAGCAGTTATTTTGTGCGGGGGCGCAGATATGGCTACACCTTC

D gene: -
J gene: TRBJ2-7
V gene: TRBV28
clone size: -
CDR3 protein: CASKPPNRVGSKYEQYF
CDR3 DNA: TGTGCCAGCAAACCCCCGAACAGGGTTGGATCAAAATACGAGCAGTACTTC

D gene: -
J gene: TRBJ2-2
V gene: TRBV27
clone size: -
CDR3 protein: CASSYTGNTGELFF
CDR3 DNA: TGTGCCAGCAGTTATACAGGAAACACCGGGGAGCTGTTTTTT

D gene: -
J gene: TRBJ1-2
V gene: TRBV7-9
clone size: -
CDR3 protein: CASSATEGYTF
CDR3 DNA: TGTGCCAGCAGCGCAACGGAGGGCTACACCTTC

D gene: -
J gene: TRBJ2-5
V gene: TRBV29-1
clone size: -
CDR3 protein: CSVDIVFRETQYF
CDR3 DNA: TGCAGCGTTGATATAGTATTCCGAGAGACCCAGTACTTC

D gene: -
J gene: TRBJ2-3
V gene: TRBV27
clone size: -
CDR3 protein: CASSLRTATDTQYF
CDR3 DNA: TGTGCCAGCAGTTTAAGGACAGCTACAGATACGCAGTATTTT

D gene: -
J gene: TRBJ2-7
V gene: TRBV5-6
clone size: once
CDR3 protein: CASSLGGVQQYF
CDR3 DNA: TGTGCCAGCAGCCTCGGTGGTGTCCAGCAGTACTTC

D gene: -
J gene: TRBJ2-1
V gene: TRBV20-1
clone size: -
CDR3 protein: CSARDYDEQFF
CDR3 DNA: TGCAGTGCTAGAGACTACGATGAGCAGTTCTTC

D gene: -
J gene: TRBJ2-7
V gene: TRBV7-2
clone size: -
CDR3 protein: CASSLDSGNSYEQYF
CDR3 DNA: TGTGCCAGCAGCTTAGATAGCGGTAACTCCTACGAGCAGTACTTC

D gene: TRBD2
J gene: TRBJ2-7
V gene: TRBV6-5
clone size: -
CDR3 protein: CASSLYSGGAYEQYF
CDR3 DNA: TGTGCCAGCAGTTTATATAGCGGGGGTGCATACGAGCAGTACTTC

D gene: TRBD2
J gene: TRBJ2-1
V gene: TRBV5-4
clone size: few
CDR3 protein: CASSLYIAGGYNEQFF
CDR3 DNA: TGTGCCAGCAGCCTCTATATAGCGGGGGGCTACAATGAGCAGTTCTTC

D gene: -
J gene: TRBJ1-2
V gene: TRBV4-3
clone size: -
CDR3 protein: CASSQAQNYGYTF
CDR3 DNA: TGCGCCAGCAGCCAAGCACAGAATTATGGCTACACCTTC

D gene: -
J gene: TRBJ2-1
V gene: TRBV27
clone size: -
CDR3 protein: CASTSLTSSSYNEQFF
CDR3 DNA: TGTGCCAGCACCTCCCTGACTTCAAGCTCCTACAATGAGCAGTTCTTC

D gene: -
J gene: TRBJ1-2
V gene: TRBV28
clone size: -
CDR3 protein: CASTLWRKNYGYTF
CDR3 DNA: TGTGCCAGCACCCTTTGGCGGAAAAACTATGGCTACACCTTC

D gene: -
J gene: TRBJ2-3
V gene: TRBV5-1
clone size: -
CDR3 protein: CASSLAGDTQYF
CDR3 DNA: TGCGCCAGCAGCCTGGCGGGGGATACGCAGTATTTT

D gene: -
J gene: TRBJ2-2
V gene: TRBV5-1
clone size: -
CDR3 protein: CASSVQIANTGELFF
CDR3 DNA: TGCGCCAGCAGCGTTCAAATTGCGAACACCGGGGAGCTGTTTTTT

D gene: TRBD2
J gene: TRBJ2-1
V gene: TRBV4-1
clone size: -
CDR3 protein: CASSHSGRFNEQFF
CDR3 DNA: TGCGCCAGCAGCCACAGCGGGAGGTTTAATGAGCAGTTCTTC

D gene: -
J gene: TRBJ2-5
V gene: TRBV9
clone size: -
CDR3 protein: CASSVRGQETQYF
CDR3 DNA: TGTGCCAGCAGCGTCAGGGGTCAAGAGACCCAGTACTTC

D gene: -
J gene: TRBJ2-7
V gene: TRBV9
clone size: -
CDR3 protein: CASSVAPGAARLYEQYF
CDR3 DNA: TGTGCCAGCAGCGTAGCTCCGGGTGCGGCGAGGCTTTACGAGCAGTACTTC

D gene: -
J gene: TRBJ2-3
V gene: TRBV9
clone size: -
CDR3 protein: CASSVAGSSTDTQYF
CDR3 DNA: TGTGCCAGCAGCGTAGCCGGGTCTAGCACAGATACGCAGTATTTT

D gene: -
J gene: TRBJ2-3
V gene: TRBV5-1
clone size: -
CDR3 protein: CASSGGLQTATDTQYF
CDR3 DNA: TGCGCCAGCAGCGGGGGACTCCAAACGGCCACAGATACGCAGTATTTT

D gene: -
J gene: TRBJ1-3
V gene: TRBV18
clone size: -
CDR3 protein: CASSSGTGNTIYF
CDR3 DNA: TGTGCCAGCTCGAGCGGAACTGGAAACACCATATATTTT

D gene: -
J gene: TRBJ2-1
V gene: TRBV6-1
clone size: -
CDR3 protein: CASREQGLSYNEQFF
CDR3 DNA: TGTGCCAGCAGGGAACAGGGTCTCTCCTACAATGAGCAGTTCTTC

D gene: TRBD1
J gene: TRBJ2-7
V gene: TRBV10-3
clone size: -
CDR3 protein: CASSGQGASYEQYF
CDR3 DNA: TGTGCCAGTTCCGGACAGGGGGCCTCCTACGAGCAGTACTTC

D gene: -
J gene: TRBJ2-7
V gene: TRBV9
clone size: -
CDR3 protein: CASSPFWGAYEQYF
CDR3 DNA: TGTGCCAGCAGCCCATTTTGGGGAGCGTACGAGCAGTACTTC

D gene: TRBD2
J gene: TRBJ2-1
V gene: TRBV9
clone size: -
CDR3 protein: CASSAAGTSAYNEQFF
CDR3 DNA: TGTGCCAGCAGCGCAGCCGGGACTAGCGCATACAATGAGCAGTTCTTC

D gene: -
J gene: TRBJ1-1
V gene: TRBV19
clone size: -
CDR3 protein: CASSISAGGPIIEAFF
CDR3 DNA: TGTGCCAGTAGTATCTCGGCAGGCGGGCCAATTATTGAAGCTTTCTTT

D gene: -
J gene: TRBJ1-1
V gene: TRBV5-4
clone size: few
CDR3 protein: CASSLEQAVAEAFF
CDR3 DNA: TGTGCCAGCAGCTTGGAACAGGCGGTCGCTGAAGCTTTCTTT

D gene: TRBD1
J gene: TRBJ2-5
V gene: TRBV30
clone size: -
CDR3 protein: CAWKLQGLETQYF
CDR3 DNA: TGTGCCTGGAAGTTACAGGGGTTGGAGACCCAGTACTTC

D gene: TRBD1
J gene: TRBJ2-1
V gene: TRBV4-1
clone size: few
CDR3 protein: CASSRLGTGSNNEQFF
CDR3 DNA: TGCGCCAGCAGCCGCCTAGGGACAGGGTCCAACAATGAGCAGTTCTTC

D gene: TRBD2
J gene: TRBJ2-7
V gene: TRBV29-1
clone size: -
CDR3 protein: CSVVSSGSYEQYF
CDR3 DNA: TGCAGCGTTGTTTCTAGCGGTTCCTACGAGCAGTACTTC

D gene: -
J gene: TRBJ2-7
V gene: TRBV23-1
clone size: -
CDR3 protein: CASSQSLGVRQISYEQYF
CDR3 DNA: TGCGCCAGCAGTCAATCGTTAGGAGTGAGACAGATCTCCTACGAGCAGTACTTC

D gene: -
J gene: TRBJ1-5
V gene: TRBV10-3
clone size: medium-sized
CDR3 protein: CAISEGRGATRGGQPQHF
CDR3 DNA: TGTGCCATCAGTGAGGGTCGGGGAGCAACACGGGGAGGTCAGCCCCAGCATTTT

D gene: -
J gene: TRBJ1-1
V gene: TRBV10-3
clone size: -
CDR3 protein: CAITDGTEAFF
CDR3 DNA: TGTGCCATCACAGATGGCACTGAAGCTTTCTTT

D gene: -
J gene: TRBJ1-4
V gene: TRBV5-1
clone size: few
CDR3 protein: CASSLGRRTNEKLFF
CDR3 DNA: TGCGCCAGCAGCTTAGGGAGGAGAACTAATGAAAAACTGTTTTTT

D gene: -
J gene: TRBJ2-1
V gene: TRBV29-1
clone size: -
CDR3 protein: CSVATGVNNEQFF
CDR3 DNA: TGCAGCGTTGCTACGGGGGTTAATAATGAGCAGTTCTTC

D gene: TRBD2
J gene: TRBJ2-5
V gene: TRBV2
clone size: -
CDR3 protein: CASSEESSGSGGETQYF
CDR3 DNA: TGTGCCAGCAGTGAAGAGTCGTCGGGTAGCGGGGGAGAGACCCAGTACTTC

D gene: TRBD1
J gene: TRBJ1-1
V gene: TRBV7-3
clone size: -
CDR3 protein: CASSNNRGTEAFF
CDR3 DNA: TGTGCCAGCAGCAACAACAGGGGAACTGAAGCTTTCTTT

D gene: -
J gene: TRBJ2-7
V gene: TRBV2
clone size: -
CDR3 protein: CASSIRGEQYF
CDR3 DNA: TGTGCCAGCAGTATACGGGGCGAGCAGTACTTC